Below, 10 T cell receptor beta chains from the same sample are listed, as sequenced in a study of T-cell memory formation after mild COVID-19. TCRdb reprocessed the 5' RACE reads via MiXCR and lists one record per CDR3 protein. The table includes 410,000 or so distinct CDR3 sequences, around a quarter detected once. The sequencing input was PBMCs or a T cell subset sorted from them (not recorded which). The receptors derive from an adult woman who had mild COVID-19 (a few samples of this study predate the infection). Cell type and time point are not known.

J is TRBJ1-5 and V is TRBV3-1; D is ambiguous. The CDR3 contains 14 residues. Looked up from germline, CDR1 is LGHDT and CDR2 is YNNKEL (reference sequence). V was clipped by 4 bases and J by 7 bases, with 14 bases between them. CDR3 loop: CASSPDGTNQPQHF. The CDR3 bases are TGTGCCAGCAGCCCGGACGGAACAAACCAGCCCCAGCATTTT.

This clonotype came up a few times. The chain is built from TRBV5-1 and TRBJ2-1; 12 bases line up with TRBD2. The CDR3 is 17 residues long. The ends lost 1 base at V and 8 bases at J; junction bases unmatched: 10. Germline V lookup: CDR1 SGHRS, CDR2 YFSETQ. CDR3 DNA sequence: TGCGCCAGCAGCTTGTCGACTAGCGGGAGAAGATGGCATGAGCAGTTCTTC. Translation: CASSLSTSGRRWHEQFF.

This clonotype was seen more than once but under ten times. The chain carries TRBV5-1 and TRBJ2-5, with 13 bases that match TRBD2. This CDR3 is built from 16 residues. The V segment lost 4 bases and the J segment 5 bases; nucleotides outside the gene matches: 8. From germline, CDR1 is SGHRS and CDR2 YFSETQ. CDR3 bases: TGCGCCAGCAGCACGGGACTAGCGGGATTGGGGGAGACCCAGTACTTC. Its translation: CASSTGLAGLGETQYF.

The V gene is TRBV7-8, the J gene TRBJ2-1; the D gene is possibly TRBD2 (6 bases). The CDR3 runs to 15 residues. CDR1 SGHVS and CDR2 FQNEAQ come from the germline V gene. The V end was cut by 5 bases, the J end by 4 bases, with 15 bases between. The CDR3 reads CASSPTGERYNEQFF. The CDR3 nucleotides are TGTGCCAGCAGCCCAACGGGAGAGAGGTACAATGAGCAGTTCTTC.

The chain employs TRBV7-6 and TRBJ2-2; D perhaps matches TRBD1 (6 bases). This CDR3 is 17 amino acids long. V lost 5 bases and J 6 bases, leaving 22 bases between the germline ends. CDR1 is SGHVS and CDR2 is FNYEAQ in the germline V gene. DNA of the CDR3: TGTGCCAGCAGCGGAGCTGGGGGCAGGTCATTGGCCGGGGAGCTGTTTTTT. This sequence encodes CASSGAGGRSLAGELFF.

The chain employs TRBV4-2 and TRBJ1-1; the D gene is possibly TRBD1 (5 bases). The CDR3 is 12 residues long. Per the germline V gene, CDR1 is LGHNA and CDR2 is YNFKEQ. Trimming left V 3 bases short and J 5 bases short, with 7 bases between. This CDR3 reads CASSHWGTEAFF. The CDR3 region has the DNA TGTGCCAGCAGCCACTGGGGGACTGAAGCTTTCTTT.

This clonotype was seen a few times. The chain couples TRBV20-1 to TRBJ2-3, with D perhaps matching TRBD1 (6 bases). The CDR3 totals 15 residues. Deletions cut 4 bases from V and 2 bases from J, with 16 bases between. CDR1 is DFQATT, CDR2 SNEGSKA, per germline (reference sequence). The CDR3 spells CSATTLTGATDTQYF. CDR3 bases: TGCAGTGCTACGACCCTGACAGGCGCCACAGATACGCAGTATTTT.

This clonotype has at least ten counts. The chain links TRBV3-1 to TRBJ1-2, with unresolved D. The V and J ends lost 3 bases and 0 bases respectively, with 23 bases between them. The germline V gene has CDR1 LGHDT and CDR2 YNNKEL (reference sequence). This CDR3 has 19 amino acids. CDR3 coding DNA: TGTGCCAGCAGCCAGTTAGTCGGGCAAACTGCCGATCCTAACTATGGCTACACCTTC. Translating gives CASSQLVGQTADPNYGYTF.

The J gene is TRBJ2-5, the V gene TRBV4-3, with 8 bases matching TRBD1. This CDR3 contains 16 residues. The J segment lost 1 base and the V segment lost 0 bases, leaving 4 bases of the junction unmatched. Germline assignment: CDR1 LGHNA and CDR2 YSLEER. The CDR3 DNA follows: TGCGCCAGCAGCCAAGATTGGGGACAGGTCCAAGAGACCCAGTACTTC. This gives the protein CASSQDWGQVQETQYF.

The chain employs TRBV10-3 and TRBJ1-2; D is unclear. The germline V and J ends were trimmed by 0 bases and 4 bases, with 3 bases remaining between them. CDR1 is ENHRY, CDR2 SYGVKD, per germline. The CDR3 contains 12 residues. The CDR3 DNA follows: TGTGCCATCAGTGAGTCAGGCTATGGCTACACCTTC. Its translation is CAISESGYGYTF.